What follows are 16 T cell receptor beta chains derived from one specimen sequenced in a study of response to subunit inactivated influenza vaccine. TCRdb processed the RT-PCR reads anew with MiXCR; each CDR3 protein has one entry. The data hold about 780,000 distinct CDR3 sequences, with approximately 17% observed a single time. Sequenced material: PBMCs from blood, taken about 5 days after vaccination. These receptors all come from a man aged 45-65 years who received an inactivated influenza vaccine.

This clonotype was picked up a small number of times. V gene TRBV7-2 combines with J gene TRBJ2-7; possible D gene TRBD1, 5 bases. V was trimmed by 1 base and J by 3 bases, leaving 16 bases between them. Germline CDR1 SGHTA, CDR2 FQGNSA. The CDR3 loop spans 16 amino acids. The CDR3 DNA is TGTGCCAGCAGCTTAGAAGCCATGCAGGGCTACTACGAGCAGTACTTC. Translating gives CASSLEAMQGYYEQYF.

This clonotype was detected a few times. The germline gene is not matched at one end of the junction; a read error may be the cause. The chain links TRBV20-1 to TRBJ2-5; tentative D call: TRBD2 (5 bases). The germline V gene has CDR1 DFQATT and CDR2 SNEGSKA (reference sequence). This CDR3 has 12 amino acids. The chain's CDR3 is CSTRGYQESQYF. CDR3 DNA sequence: TGCAGTACGAGAGGGTACCAAGAGAGCCAGTACTTC.

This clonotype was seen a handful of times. CDR3 protein: CASSLMFRADYGYTF. CDR3 in DNA: TGTGCCAGCAGCTTAATGTTTCGGGCGGATTATGGCTACACCTTC. The chain carries TRBV7-2 and TRBJ1-2; no firm D call. Looked up from germline, CDR1 is SGHTA and CDR2 is FQGNSA. V lost 2 bases, J lost 5 bases, and 15 bases lay in between. The CDR3 length is 15 residues.

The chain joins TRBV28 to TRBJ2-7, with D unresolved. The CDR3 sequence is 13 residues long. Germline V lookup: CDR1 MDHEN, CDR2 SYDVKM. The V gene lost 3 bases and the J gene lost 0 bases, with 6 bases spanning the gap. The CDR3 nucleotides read TGTGCCAGCAGTTTTCCTGTCTCCTACGAGCAGTACTTC. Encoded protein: CASSFPVSYEQYF.

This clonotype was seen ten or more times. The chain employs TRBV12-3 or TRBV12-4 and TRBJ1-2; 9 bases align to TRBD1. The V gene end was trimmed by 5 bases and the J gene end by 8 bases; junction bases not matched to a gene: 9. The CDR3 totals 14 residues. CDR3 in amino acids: CASSPSGTGLGYTF. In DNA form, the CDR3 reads TGTGCCAGCAGTCCGTCCGGGACAGGGCTCGGCTACACCTTC.

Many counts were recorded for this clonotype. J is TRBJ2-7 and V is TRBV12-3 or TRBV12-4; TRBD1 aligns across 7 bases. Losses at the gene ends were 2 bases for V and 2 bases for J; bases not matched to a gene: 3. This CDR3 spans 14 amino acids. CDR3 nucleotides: TGTGCCAGCAGTTTACACAGGGGAGCCTACGAGCAGTACTTC. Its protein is CASSLHRGAYEQYF.

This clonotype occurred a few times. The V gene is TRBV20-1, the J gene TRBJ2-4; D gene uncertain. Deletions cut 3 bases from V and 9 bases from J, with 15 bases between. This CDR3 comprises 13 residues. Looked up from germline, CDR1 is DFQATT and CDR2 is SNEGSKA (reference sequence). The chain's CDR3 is CSARGHSRPIQYF. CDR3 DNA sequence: TGCAGTGCTAGGGGTCATTCGAGACCCATTCAGTACTTC.

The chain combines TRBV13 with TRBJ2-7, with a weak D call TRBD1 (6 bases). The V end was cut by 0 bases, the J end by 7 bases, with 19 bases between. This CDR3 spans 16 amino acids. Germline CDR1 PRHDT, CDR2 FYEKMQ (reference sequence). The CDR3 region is CASSLGHTSFQGEQYF. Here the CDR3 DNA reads TGTGCCAGCAGCTTAGGCCACACTTCCTTCCAGGGGGAGCAGTACTTC.

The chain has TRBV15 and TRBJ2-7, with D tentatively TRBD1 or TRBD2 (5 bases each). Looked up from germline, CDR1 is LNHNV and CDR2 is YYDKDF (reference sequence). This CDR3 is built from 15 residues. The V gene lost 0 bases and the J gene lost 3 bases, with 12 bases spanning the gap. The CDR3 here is CATSRDPGTLYEQYF. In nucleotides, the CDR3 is TGTGCCACCAGCAGAGATCCTGGGACCCTCTACGAGCAGTACTTC.

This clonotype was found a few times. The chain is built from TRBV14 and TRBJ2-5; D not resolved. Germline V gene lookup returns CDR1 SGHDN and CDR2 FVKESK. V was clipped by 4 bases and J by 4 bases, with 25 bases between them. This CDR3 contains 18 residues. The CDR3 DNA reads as TGTGCCAGCAGCCCCGGCATTGGGCTAGTCGAGCGAAGAGAGACCCAGTACTTC. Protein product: CASSPGIGLVERRETQYF.

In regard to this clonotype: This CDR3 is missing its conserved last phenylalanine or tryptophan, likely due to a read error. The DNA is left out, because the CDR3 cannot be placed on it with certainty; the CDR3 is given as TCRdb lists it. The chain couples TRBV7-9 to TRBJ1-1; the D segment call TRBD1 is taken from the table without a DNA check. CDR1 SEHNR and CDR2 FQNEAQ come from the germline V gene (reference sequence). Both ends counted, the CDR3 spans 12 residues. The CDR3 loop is CASSMGQPPDLS.

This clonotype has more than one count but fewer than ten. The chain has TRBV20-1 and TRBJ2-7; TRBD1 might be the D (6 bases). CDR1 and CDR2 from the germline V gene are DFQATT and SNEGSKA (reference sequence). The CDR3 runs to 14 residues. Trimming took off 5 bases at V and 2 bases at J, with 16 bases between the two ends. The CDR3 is CSAQHGQFPYEQYF. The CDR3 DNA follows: TGCAGTGCTCAACACGGACAGTTCCCCTACGAGCAGTACTTC.

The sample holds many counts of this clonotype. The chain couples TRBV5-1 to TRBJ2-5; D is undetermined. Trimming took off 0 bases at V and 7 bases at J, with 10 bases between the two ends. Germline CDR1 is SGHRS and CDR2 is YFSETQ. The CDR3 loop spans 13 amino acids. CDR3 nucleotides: TGCGCCAGCAGCTTGGAAAGGGATGGGACCCAGTACTTC. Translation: CASSLERDGTQYF.

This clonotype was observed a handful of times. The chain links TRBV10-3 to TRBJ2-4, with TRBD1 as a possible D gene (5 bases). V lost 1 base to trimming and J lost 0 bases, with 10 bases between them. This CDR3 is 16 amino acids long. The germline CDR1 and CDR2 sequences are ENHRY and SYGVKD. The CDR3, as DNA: TGTGCCATCAGTGAGTGGGCAGGGAAAGCCAAAAACATTCAGTACTTC. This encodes CAISEWAGKAKNIQYF.

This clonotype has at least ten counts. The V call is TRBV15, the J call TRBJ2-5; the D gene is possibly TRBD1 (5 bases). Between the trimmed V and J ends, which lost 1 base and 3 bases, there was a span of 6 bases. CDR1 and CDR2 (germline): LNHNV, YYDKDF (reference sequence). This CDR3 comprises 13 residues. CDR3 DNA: TGTGCCACCAGCAGAGTAGGGGAAGAGACCCAGTACTTC. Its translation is CATSRVGEETQYF. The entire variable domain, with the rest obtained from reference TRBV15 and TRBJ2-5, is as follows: DAMVIQNPRYQVTQFGKPVTLSCSQTLNHNVMYWYQQKSSQAPKLLFHYYDKDFNNEADTPDNFQSRRPNTSFCFLDIRSPGLGDTAMYLCATSRVGEETQYFGPGTRLLVL.

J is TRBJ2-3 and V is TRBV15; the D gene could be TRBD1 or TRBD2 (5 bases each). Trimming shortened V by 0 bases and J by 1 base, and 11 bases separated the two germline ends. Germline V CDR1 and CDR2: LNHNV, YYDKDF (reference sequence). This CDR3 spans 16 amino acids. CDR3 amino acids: CATSRDEGRGTDTQYF. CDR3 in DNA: TGTGCCACCAGCAGAGATGAGGGACGCGGCACAGATACGCAGTATTTT.